This T cell receptor (beta chain) was recovered during a study of blood T cell repertoires in COVID-19. At the level of the study: The origin of the acute and convalescent COVID-19 samples was the United States, Italy and Spain. PBMCs, B-cell-depleted T cells, or T cells were the source of the cDNA or gDNA that made up the material.

The germline CDR1 and CDR2 sequences are SGHAT and FQNNGV. CDR3 length equals 18 residues. With 1 base clipped from V and 3 bases from J, the junction kept 13 bases outside the gene matches. Original handling: Estimated nucleated cell counts came from reference gene primer amplification. The repertoire was sequenced with immunoSEQ multiplex PCR; TCRdb's copy has only in-frame clones and lacks some. V, J and clone size reflect that table, while D and trimming were determined from the DNA. The sample holds roughly 80,000 clones, 75% to 85% seen once. V usage is TRBV11-2 and J usage is TRBJ1-1, with TRBD1 identical over 8 bases. This TCR was recovered from a woman over 75 with acute or convalescent COVID-19. Sample: peripheral blood. The CDR3 sequence: CASSLGGGRGRRYTEAFF. In nucleotides, the CDR3 is TGTGCCAGCAGCTTAGGAGGTGGCAGGGGGCGCAGGTACACTGAAGCTTTCTTT. The full variable domain, rest sourced from reference TRBV11-2 and TRBJ1-1, is EAGVAQSPRYKIIEKRQSVAFWCNPISGHATLYWYQQILGQGPKLLIQFQNNGVVDDSQLPKDRFSAERLKGVDSTLKIQPAKLEDSAVYLCASSLGGGRGRRYTEAFFGQGTRLTVV.